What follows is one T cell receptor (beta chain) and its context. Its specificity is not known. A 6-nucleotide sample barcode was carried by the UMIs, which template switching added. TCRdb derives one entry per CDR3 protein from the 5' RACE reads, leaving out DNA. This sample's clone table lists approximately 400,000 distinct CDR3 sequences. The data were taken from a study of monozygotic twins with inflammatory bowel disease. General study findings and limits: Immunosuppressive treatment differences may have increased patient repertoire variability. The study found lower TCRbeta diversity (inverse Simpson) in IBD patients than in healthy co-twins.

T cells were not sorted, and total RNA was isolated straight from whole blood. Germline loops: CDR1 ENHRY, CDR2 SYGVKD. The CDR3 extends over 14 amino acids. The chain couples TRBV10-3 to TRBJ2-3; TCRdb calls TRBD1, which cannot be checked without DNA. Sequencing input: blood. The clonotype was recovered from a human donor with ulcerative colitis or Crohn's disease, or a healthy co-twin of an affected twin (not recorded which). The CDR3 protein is CAISNRGGTDTQYF.